This T cell receptor beta chain came from a study of cytomegalovirus exposure and HLA in healthy donors. V trimming: 4 bases; J trimming: 6 bases; junction bases outside the gene matches: 12. CDR1 is SGHNT, CDR2 YYREEE, per germline (reference sequence). This CDR3 spans 16 amino acids. Whole-study results and caveats: Fewer N-insertions than the roughly 650-donor mean were reportedly shown by an Asian-associated ancestry cluster in a later analysis. The classifier reportedly diagnosed cytomegalovirus status with high sensitivity and specificity. It was approximately 150 TCR beta chains that were listed as cytomegalovirus-associated.

As regards this clone: Its antigen remains unknown.

This PCR relied on a set of 60 Vbeta primers and 13 Jbeta primers. Repertoires were generated with immunoSEQ multiplex PCR, while TCRdb's copy carries only in-frame clones and drops some. The sample carries roughly 100,000 clones, 75% to 85% recorded once. This sequence originates from a young man in good health and CMV-seropositive. Sequences were obtained from PBMCs. The chain joins TRBV5-4 to TRBJ2-1; 8 bases match TRBD1. As DNA, the CDR3 is TGTGCCAGCAGCCCCGGAAGTTCAGGACAGGGCAATGAGCAGTTCTTC. Translated, it gives CASSPGSSGQGNEQFF.